This TCR beta chain comes out of a study of identical twins. Broader study findings: Twins showed weaker excess sharing in their beta out-of-frame sequences.

MiXCR, applied by TCRdb to the 5' RACE reads, yields one record per CDR3 protein. The data contain some 570,000 distinct CDR3 sequences, 20% to 25% of them singletons. This clonotype has more than one count but fewer than ten. Its antigen is not known. This CDR3 is 16 amino acids long. V shed 3 bases and J shed 1 base, with 13 bases lying between them. These data are also associated with another study on yellow fever vaccine responses in identical twins.

The chain recombines TRBV12-3 or TRBV12-4 with TRBJ2-1, with D possibly TRBD2 on 6 matching bases. The material sequenced was CD4+ T cells sorted from blood. This clonotype was sampled from a woman under 30 in good health. The CDR3 DNA is TGTGCCAGCAGTTTTTTTGCGGGGACGTCCTACAATGAGCAGTTCTTC. Translation: CASSFFAGTSYNEQFF.